This record covers a single T cell receptor beta chain. The antigen is undetermined. Using immunoSEQ multiplex PCR, the repertoire was profiled, and TCRdb retains in-frame clones only, with some absent. The profile shows 40,000 or so clones, roughly four fifths of them singletons. Germline V gene sequence: CDR1 LGHNA, CDR2 YNFKEQ. CDR3 length: 15 amino acids. V dropped 0 bases and J dropped 6 bases, with 11 bases sitting between them. This sample was taken from a study of graft-versus-host responses after intestinal transplantation. Study-level background: Recipients uniformly received anti-thymocyte globulin induction, followed by tacrolimus and steroids for three to four years.

Study-wide results and caveats: Peak GvH clone levels in circulation were associated with early post-transplant HvG declines. GvH clones were identified in recipient marrow, with some first appearing in ileum or blood.

This chain connects TRBV4-2 to TRBJ2-2; D is perhaps TRBD2 (6 bases). This TCR came from a human patient who received an intestinal transplant, so some T cells may come from the graft donor. Sequenced here: PBMCs, sampled about 1,000 days after transplant. CDR3: CASSQDPGEPGELFF. CDR3 nucleotides: TGTGCCAGCAGCCAAGACCCGGGAGAGCCCGGGGAGCTGTTTTTT.